A selection of T cell receptor beta chains follows, all from one sample in a study of T cell responses to AZD1222 COVID-19 vaccine. Measured with immunoSEQ multiplex PCR; TCRdb has only the in-frame clones, and not every one. The sample yields approximately 260,000 clones, just over 90% seen once. Sequenced here: peripheral blood, sampled on day 0 of AZD1222 vaccination. The receptor source for this set is an adult in good health. Both conserved end residues are part of each CDR3. The D gene is left open where the match is weak. The size entry is marked missing in some rows and otherwise reads once, few, many or a size class.

TRBD1	TRBJ2-7	TRBV28	15	.	CASTRPGQLSYEQYF	TGTGCCAGCACTCGTCCGGGACAGCTCTCCTACGAGCAGTACTTC
.	TRBJ2-1	TRBV9	14	.	CASSPDSTYNEQFF	TGTGCCAGCAGCCCCGATAGCACCTACAATGAGCAGTTCTTC
.	TRBJ2-1	TRBV6-5	13	.	CASSYSGPNEQFF	TGTGCCAGCAGTTACTCCGGACCCAATGAGCAGTTCTTC
.	TRBJ1-2	TRBV28	12	.	CASSSLVYGYTF	TGTGCCAGCAGCTCCCTCGTCTATGGCTACACCTTC
.	TRBJ2-2	TRBV3-1/TRBV3-2	14	.	CASSQVRVTGELFF	TGTGCCAGCAGCCAAGTTCGTGTCACCGGGGAGCTGTTTTTT
TRBD1	TRBJ2-2	TRBV5-6	16	.	CASSPPDRGLTGELFF	TGTGCCAGCAGCCCCCCGGACAGGGGGCTTACCGGGGAGCTGTTTTTT
.	TRBJ1-2	TRBV5-1	13	.	CASSYGGDYGYTF	TGCGCCAGCAGTTACGGGGGCGACTATGGCTACACCTTC
TRBD2	TRBJ2-1	TRBV7-2	15	.	CASRTGLAGLGEQFF	TGTGCCAGCAGAACGGGACTAGCGGGACTAGGGGAGCAGTTCTTC
.	TRBJ2-7	TRBV28	11	.	CASRSSYEQYF	TGTGCCAGCCGGAGCTCCTACGAGCAGTACTTC
.	TRBJ1-6	TRBV27	14	.	CASSLGGAGSPLHF	TGTGCCAGCAGTTTAGGAGGGGCCGGTTCACCCCTCCACTTT
.	TRBJ1-1	TRBV6-6	16	once	CASSSPPGGLYTEAFF	TGTGCCAGCAGTTCCCCGCCGGGGGGCTTATACACTGAAGCTTTCTTT
.	TRBJ1-1	TRBV6-5	15	.	CASSKRNELNTEAFF	TGTGCCAGCAGTAAACGAAACGAACTGAACACTGAAGCTTTCTTT
.	TRBJ2-7	TRBV7-8	15	.	CASSLGSGSSYEQYF	TGTGCCAGCAGCTTAGGAAGCGGGTCTTCCTACGAGCAGTACTTC
TRBD2	TRBJ2-2	TRBV10-3	16	.	CAISVGSRGLGGELFF	TGTGCCATCAGTGTCGGGTCGCGGGGGTTGGGCGGGGAGCTGTTTTTT
TRBD1	TRBJ1-5	TRBV6-5	13	.	CASRGQGNQPQHF	TGTGCCAGCAGGGGACAGGGCAATCAGCCCCAGCATTTT
.	TRBJ1-2	TRBV10-3	12	.	CAISPWGRGYTF	TGTGCCATCTCCCCCTGGGGCCGGGGCTACACCTTC
.	TRBJ1-3	TRBV15	16	.	CATSRAQTGSGNTIYF	TGTGCCACCAGCAGAGCCCAGACAGGTTCTGGAAACACCATATATTTT
.	TRBJ2-3	TRBV5-1	15	once	CASSLEGKSTDTQYF	TGCGCCAGCAGCTTGGAGGGGAAGAGCACAGATACGCAGTATTTT
TRBD1	TRBJ2-4	TRBV4-2	18	.	CASSREGTGTLAGNIQYF	TGTGCCAGCAGCCGAGAAGGGACAGGGACCCTAGCCGGGAACATTCAGTACTTC
.	TRBJ2-1	TRBV4-1	12	.	CASSHELAQQFF	TGCGCCAGCAGCCATGAACTAGCTCAGCAGTTCTTC
.	TRBJ2-5	TRBV7-6	12	.	CASSLLRETQYF	TGTGCCAGCAGCCTCCTAAGAGAGACCCAGTACTTC
.	TRBJ1-1	TRBV18	11	.	CASSDPREAFF	TGTGCCAGCTCCGACCCCCGTGAAGCTTTCTTT
TRBD1	TRBJ2-7	TRBV5-4	13	once	CASSLAGTGGVDF	TGTGCCAGCAGCTTGGCCGGGACAGGGGGCGTGGACTTC
.	TRBJ2-7	TRBV12-1	13	.	CASSPPGSYEQYF	TGTGCCAGCAGCCCTCCCGGCTCCTACGAGCAGTACTTC
.	TRBJ2-7	TRBV7-2	14	once	CASSLRDFTYEQYF	TGTGCCAGCAGCTTAAGGGACTTTACCTACGAGCAGTACTTC
.	TRBJ2-2	TRBV7-8	15	.	CASSFPTYGTGELFF	TGTGCCAGCAGCTTCCCGACGTATGGCACCGGGGAGCTGTTTTTT
.	TRBJ1-6	TRBV28	12	.	CASSLGFSPLHF	TGTGCCAGCAGTTTAGGGTTTTCACCCCTCCACTTT
TRBD1	TRBJ2-7	TRBV23-1	16	.	CASSQNSWDRVYEQYF	TGCGCCAGCAGTCAAAACTCCTGGGACAGGGTTTACGAGCAGTACTTC
TRBD1	TRBJ2-5	TRBV6-5	15	.	CAAWGRDRGQKTQYF	TGTGCCGCCTGGGGCCGGGACAGGGGCCAGAAGACCCAGTACTTC
.	TRBJ1-6	TRBV14	16	.	CASSQDRPNNNSPLHF	TGTGCCAGCAGCCAAGACCGACCGAATAATAATTCACCCCTCCACTTT
TRBD1	TRBJ1-1	TRBV13	15	.	CASGRIQGLNTEAFF	TGTGCCAGCGGAAGGATACAGGGGCTGAACACTGAAGCTTTCTTT
.	TRBJ1-1	TRBV7-2	13	.	CASSFGEVFGAFF	TGTGCCAGCAGCTTTGGTGAGGTATTCGGAGCTTTCTTT
.	TRBJ2-7	TRBV4-3	14	.	CASSQERGGHEQYF	TGCGCCAGCAGCCAAGAAAGGGGAGGCCACGAGCAGTACTTC
.	TRBJ2-7	TRBV10-3	16	.	CAISESKGLGAYEQYF	TGTGCCATCAGTGAGTCGAAAGGGCTAGGGGCCTACGAGCAGTACTTC
.	TRBJ2-3	TRBV28	16	.	CASSEVGYTSTDTQYF	TGTGCCAGCAGTGAAGTGGGGTACACTAGCACAGATACGCAGTATTTT
TRBD2	TRBJ2-7	TRBV3-1/TRBV3-2	15	.	CASSQSGGGAYEQYF	TGTGCCAGCAGCCAAAGTGGGGGGGGTGCCTACGAGCAGTACTTC
TRBD1	TRBJ1-5	TRBV28	14	once	CASSLGQYGQPQHF	TGTGCCAGCAGTTTGGGACAGTATGGGCAGCCCCAGCATTTT
.	TRBJ2-1	TRBV5-8	14	.	CASGGAGYRHEQFF	TGTGCCAGCGGGGGGGCGGGGTACCGTCATGAGCAGTTCTTC
TRBD2	TRBJ2-7	TRBV28	15	.	CASSSPLAGAKEQYF	TGTGCCAGCAGTTCCCCACTAGCGGGAGCTAAGGAGCAGTACTTC
.	TRBJ1-1	TRBV19	14	.	CASSIGGWRTEAFF	TGTGCCAGTAGTATAGGGGGGTGGAGAACTGAAGCTTTCTTT
TRBD1	TRBJ1-5	TRBV28	15	.	CASRPPGQGIQPQHF	TGTGCCAGCAGGCCTCCGGGACAGGGTATCCAGCCCCAGCATTTT